The subject of this entry is one T cell receptor beta chain. Its target is not known. This sample is drawn from a study of molecular identifiers for immune sequencing clone quantification. Study-wide background: Four portions were sequenced after RNA from 20,000 or 100,000 naive CD8 cells was split five ways in replicates. Whole-study results and caveats: Clones above 20 RNA copies contained over 99% of effector molecules and under 1% of naive molecules.

Trimming pared 3 bases from V and 2 bases from J, leaving 20 bases between. The CDR3 has 17 residues. Germline values: CDR1 SGHDN, CDR2 FVKESK. Library preparation followed earlier protocols using designated TCR primers. TCRdb processed the PCR reads anew with MiXCR; each CDR3 protein has one entry. This table has approximately 680,000 distinct CDR3 sequences, around 25% appearing once. The chain is built from TRBV14 and TRBJ2-7, with D perhaps given as TRBD1 or TRBD2 (5 bases each). The source is a human donor in good health. Some libraries in this study had Jurkat cell RNA spiked in. Sequenced material: naive CD8+ T cells from blood, with Jurkat cell RNA spiked in. As to subset: FACS-sorted CD8+CD4-CCR7+CD45RA+ naive T cells. CDR3 amino acids: CASSQRGFQGIPYEQYF. CDR3 nucleotides: TGTGCCAGCAGCCAGAGAGGGTTTCAGGGTATCCCCTACGAGCAGTACTTC.